This is a list of T cell receptor beta chains from one sample in a study of T cell repertoires and leukemia-associated antigens. One entry per CDR3 protein, called by TCRdb with MiXCR from the 5' RACE reads. The table lists 9,700 or so distinct CDR3 sequences, about 40% of them singletons. Antigens for these TCRs are unknown. The sequenced sample was CD3+ T cells sorted from blood and cultured. These receptors were obtained from a female donor in good health. CDR3s include the opening cysteine and the closing phenylalanine or tryptophan. D genes are given only for firm matches. Rows may omit the clone size; those that give it use once, few, many or a size class.

v_gene	j_gene	abundance	d_gene	CDR3nt	CDR3aa
TRBV27	TRBJ2-1	few	TRBD2	TGTGCCAGCAGCCAGACTAGCGGGGGGTACAATGAGCAGTTCTTC	CASSQTSGGYNEQFF
TRBV3-1	TRBJ2-1	.	TRBD2	TGTGCCAGCAGCCAAGGGACTAGCGGGACCGTTGGATTCTTC	CASSQGTSGTVGFF
TRBV28	TRBJ2-1	.	TRBD2	TGTGCCAGCAGTGACCCGGGACTAGTGGGTTACAATGAGCAGTTCTTC	CASSDPGLVGYNEQFF
TRBV9	TRBJ1-1	few	.	TGTGCCAGCAGCGTCGAGGGAAGGGACACTGAAGCTTTCTTT	CASSVEGRDTEAFF
TRBV12-3/TRBV12-4	TRBJ1-1	few	.	TGTGCCAGCAGTTCATGGACGGGGGGAACCACTGAAGCTTTCTTT	CASSSWTGGTTEAFF
TRBV4-3	TRBJ2-2	many	.	TGCGCCAGCAGCCAAACGGGCCTCTGGGGCACCGGGGAGCTGTTTTTT	CASSQTGLWGTGELFF
TRBV5-1	TRBJ1-3	few	.	TGCGCCAGCCGGGACGGCTCTGGAAACACCATATATTTT	CASRDGSGNTIYF
TRBV29-1	TRBJ2-1	medium-sized	.	TGCAGCGTTAATAGCGGCAACAATGAGCAGTTCTTC	CSVNSGNNEQFF
TRBV12-3/TRBV12-4	TRBJ1-3	.	.	TGTACCAGCAGTTCTCGGAGGAATACCATATATTTT	CTSSSRRNTIYF
TRBV20-1	TRBJ2-1	many	.	TGCAGTGCTAGAGAGCAGCGCCTCTCCTACAATGAGCAGTTCTTC	CSAREQRLSYNEQFF
TRBV6-6	TRBJ2-2	few	TRBD2	TGTGCCAGCAGACAGACTAGCGGTAACACCGGGGAGCTGTTTTTT	CASRQTSGNTGELFF
TRBV3-1	TRBJ2-5	.	TRBD2	TGTGCCATCAGCCAGGCTCCACTAGCGGGCCGCGAGACCCGGTACTTC	CAISQAPLAGRETRYF
TRBV9	TRBJ2-1	.	.	TGTGCCAGCAGCGTATCGGGGATGTACAATGATCAGTTCTTC	CASSVSGMYNDQFF
TRBV29-1	TRBJ2-7	few	.	TGCAGCGTTGAAGATCTCGGGAAGGGAGTCTACGAGCAGTACTTC	CSVEDLGKGVYEQYF
TRBV20-1	TRBJ2-3	.	TRBD2	TGCAGTGCCACCACCAGCGGGACCGGAGATACGCAGTATTTT	CSATTSGTGDTQYF
TRBV12-3/TRBV12-4	TRBJ2-5	medium-sized	.	TGTGCCAGCAGTTCCCTCGAGACCCAGTACTTC	CASSSLETQYF
TRBV5-6	TRBJ2-7	.	.	TGTACCAGCAGCTGGGTTCTAGCGTCCTACGAGCAGTACTTC	CTSSWVLASYEQYF
TRBV5-1	TRBJ2-4	.	.	TGCGCCAGCAGCTTGTTGATGGGAGATAAAAACATTCAGTACTTC	CASSLLMGDKNIQYF
TRBV5-5	TRBJ2-3	.	.	TGTGCCAGCAGCCGCGTAGATAACACAGATACGCAGTATTTT	CASSRVDNTDTQYF
TRBV5-1	TRBJ2-5	.	TRBD2	TGCGCCAGCAGCTTGGTAACTAGCGGGAGGGAGACCCAGTACTTC	CASSLVTSGRETQYF
TRBV29-1	TRBJ2-5	.	TRBD1	TGCAGCGTTGCTACAGGGGTAGAGACCCAGTACTTC	CSVATGVETQYF
TRBV19	TRBJ1-1	many	.	TGTGCCAGTAGTATTGACAGAGGCACTGAAGCTTTCTTT	CASSIDRGTEAFF
TRBV5-1	TRBJ2-3	few	TRBD2	TGCGCCAGCAGCTTGGTAACTAGCGGGAGCGCAGATACGCAGTATTTT	CASSLVTSGSADTQYF
TRBV12-3/TRBV12-4	TRBJ2-5	many	.	TGTGCCAGCAGTTTAAACCACTGGGAGACCCAGTACTTC	CASSLNHWETQYF
TRBV27	TRBJ2-1	few	.	TGTGCCAGCAGTCTCCCCAACAATGAGCAGTTCTTC	CASSLPNNEQFF
TRBV10-3	TRBJ1-1	.	.	TGTGCCATCAGTGATAAGCCGACCTGGAACACTGCAGCTTTCTTT	CAISDKPTWNTAAFF
TRBV7-9	TRBJ2-7	.	.	TGTGCCAGCAGCTTAGTTGGGTACGAGCAGTACTTC	CASSLVGYEQYF
TRBV4-1	TRBJ1-1	.	.	TGCGCCAGCAGCCAAGCTCGCGTGGGGACGGGGGGGACTGAAGCTTTCTTT	CASSQARVGTGGTEAFF
TRBV12-3/TRBV12-4	TRBJ2-1	.	TRBD2	TGTGCCAGCAGCCGGACTAGCAACAATGAGCAGTTCTTC	CASSRTSNNEQFF
TRBV6-5	TRBJ2-7	.	TRBD2	TGTGCCAGCACCACACCAGGACTAGCGGGAGAATCCGAGCAGTACTTC	CASTTPGLAGESEQYF
TRBV4-2	TRBJ2-3	.	.	TGTGCCAGCGGCCAATCTCGGGCAGATACGCAGTATTTT	CASGQSRADTQYF
TRBV4-1	TRBJ2-4	.	TRBD2	TGCGCCAGCAGCCAAAGCGGGAGGGAAGCCAAAAACATTCAGTACTTC	CASSQSGREAKNIQYF
TRBV20-1	TRBJ2-1	.	.	TGCAGTGCTATTCTGACGAGCTCCTACAATGAGCAGTTCTTC	CSAILTSSYNEQFF
TRBV20-1	TRBJ2-5	.	.	TGCAGTGCTCTCCGATTCGGCCAAGAGACCCAGTACTTC	CSALRFGQETQYF
TRBV29-1	TRBJ2-7	few	.	TGCAGCCACTCAGGGGGAGGCCCTAACTACGAGCAGTACTTC	CSHSGGGPNYEQYF
TRBV5-1	TRBJ1-1	many	.	TGCGCCAGCAGCTTGAGTGGGAGAGGGAACACTGAAGCTTTCTTT	CASSLSGRGNTEAFF
TRBV2	TRBJ2-1	many	.	TGTGCCAGCACGGAGTTAGGAAATGAGCAGTTCTTC	CASTELGNEQFF
TRBV9	TRBJ1-2	.	.	TGTGCCAGCAGCGTAGGTGGGGGGCGTTTAGATGGCTACACCTTC	CASSVGGGRLDGYTF
TRBV4-1	TRBJ2-2	medium-sized	.	.	CARTRQGKAGSCFF
TRBV6-1	TRBJ2-7	.	.	TGTGCCAGCAGTACGGGACGGGTCTGCGAGCAGTACTTC	CASSTGRVCEQYF
TRBV29-1	TRBJ1-2	.	.	TGCAGCGTTGGAGGGGGGGGCCTCTATGGCTACACCTTC	CSVGGGGLYGYTF
TRBV5-1	TRBJ2-1	.	.	TGCGCCAGCAGGGGGGACTCCTATGAGCAGTTCTTC	CASRGDSYEQFF
TRBV5-1	TRBJ2-5	.	.	TGCGCCAGCAGCTCCCCTCACGGGAGCGCCCGATACCGAGAGACCCAGTACTTC	CASSSPHGSARYRETQYF
TRBV4-2	TRBJ2-5	.	.	TGTGCCAGCGGCCGGACTTTTCAAGAGACCCAGTACTTC	CASGRTFQETQYF
TRBV7-9	TRBJ2-7	medium-sized	.	TGTGCCAGCAGCAATCGACAGGCGCACTACGAGCAGTACTTC	CASSNRQAHYEQYF
TRBV6-6	TRBJ1-2	once	TRBD1	TGTGCCAGCAGTTACGTCAGGGGGAGGGATAACTATGGCTACACCTTC	CASSYVRGRDNYGYTF
TRBV27	TRBJ2-5	.	TRBD2	TGTGCCAGCAGGATCGGGACTAGCTACCAAGAGACCCAGTACTTC	CASRIGTSYQETQYF
TRBV5-1	TRBJ2-3	.	TRBD2	TGCGCCAGCAGCTCACTAGCGGGAGGAGGTGCAGATACGCAGTGTTTT	CASSSLAGGGADTQCF
TRBV20-1	TRBJ2-5	few	.	TGCAGTGCTAGGGACGGACCGATACTAACCCAGTACTTC	CSARDGPILTQYF
TRBV6-1	TRBJ1-5	once	.	TGTGCCAGCAGTGCCCTCGAAGGGGGGCAAGGGAATCAGCCCCAGCATTTT	CASSALEGGQGNQPQHF
TRBV5-1	TRBJ2-7	.	.	TGCGCCAGCAGCTTGCGGCCGACCTACGAGCAGTACTTC	CASSLRPTYEQYF
TRBV3-1	TRBJ2-7	few	.	TGTGCCAGCAGCCAATCATCTGGCGTTAGCGAGCAGTACTTC	CASSQSSGVSEQYF